This T cell receptor (beta chain) was profiled in a study of cytomegalovirus exposure and HLA in healthy donors. V lost 5 bases and J lost 1, with 14 bases in between. Germline V gives CDR1 LGHNA, CDR2 YNFKEQ. The CDR3 spans 15 residues. PCR amplification relied on 60 Vbeta primers (plus 13 Jbeta primers). Produced via immunoSEQ multiplex PCR; TCRdb's table is partial and in-frame only. This sample has 90,000 to 130,000 clones, with more than 65% found just once. Sample: PBMCs. The TCR originated in a man aged 25-45 years in good health and CMV-seropositive. The chain links TRBV4-2 to TRBJ1-1, with D possibly TRBD1 on 5 matching bases. The CDR3 reads CASSVSGGENTEAFF. CDR3 DNA: TGTGCCAGCAGCGTCTCGGGGGGGGAGAACACTGAAGCTTTCTTT.